Described below is a single T cell receptor beta chain sequence and its context. The sample belongs to a study of blood T cell repertoires in COVID-19. Study background: The United States, Italy and Spain provided the acute and convalescent COVID-19 samples.

Authors' processing steps: Reference gene primers were amplified, and this amplification served to estimate nucleated cell counts. Produced via immunoSEQ multiplex PCR; TCRdb's table is partial and in-frame only. V, J and clone size derive from that table, while D and trimming were established from the DNA sequence. This sample has over 65,000 clones, with around 90% found just once. Trimming left V 2 bases short and J 5 bases short, with 15 bases between. The CDR3 length is 15 residues. The germline gives CDR1 MNHEY, CDR2 SVGEGT. V usage is TRBV6-2 or TRBV6-3 and J usage is TRBJ1-1; possible D gene TRBD1, 5 bases. The sample was peripheral blood. The receptor was isolated from a woman aged 80 or over with acute or convalescent COVID-19. CDR3 coding DNA: TGTGCCAGCAGTTACGGCTTCGCAGGGTTAACTGAAGCTTTCTTT. Translated, it gives CASSYGFAGLTEAFF.